The 29 T cell receptor beta chains presented below share a single source sample, sequenced in a study of T-cell memory formation after mild COVID-19. Each CDR3 protein is one row after TCRdb ran MiXCR on the 5' RACE reads. This sample has about 44,000 distinct CDR3 sequences, with 6% to 7% found just once. Sequencing input: PBMCs or a T cell subset sorted from them (not recorded which). These receptors all stem from an adult who had mild COVID-19 (a few samples of this study predate the infection). Cell type and time point are not known.

This clonotype has a count of ten or more. J is TRBJ2-1 and V is TRBV9; TRBD2 is a possible D gene (7 bases). The germline V and J ends were trimmed by 4 bases and 5 bases, with 16 bases remaining between them. This CDR3 comprises 15 residues. Germline CDR1 is SGDLS and CDR2 is YYNGEE. The CDR3 DNA reads TGTGCCAGCAGCACACAAGCGGGACATAACAATGAGCAGTTCTTC. Protein: CASSTQAGHNNEQFF.

The rearrangement uses TRBV19 and TRBJ1-5; 9 nucleotides line up with TRBD1. This CDR3 spans 15 amino acids. V trimming: 5 bases; J trimming: 2 bases; junction bases outside the gene matches: 4. Per germline, CDR1 LNHDA and CDR2 SQIVND (reference sequence). The CDR3 region is CASSVDRGGNQPQHF. CDR3 DNA: TGTGCCAGTAGTGTGGACAGGGGAGGCAATCAGCCCCAGCATTTT.

This clonotype was seen a handful of times. This chain uses TRBV6-5 with TRBJ2-1; perhaps D is TRBD1 or TRBD2 (5 bases each). Germline loops: CDR1 MNHEY, CDR2 SVGAGI. The CDR3 has 17 residues. V lost 0 bases and J 0 bases, leaving 12 bases between the germline ends. CDR3 in amino acids: CASSYSRGASSYNEQFF. DNA of the CDR3: TGTGCCAGCAGTTACTCACGGGGCGCCAGCTCCTACAATGAGCAGTTCTTC.

This clonotype was picked up many times. This rearrangement joins TRBV20-1 to TRBJ1-2; D gene uncertain. The CDR3 consists of 15 residues. Looked up from germline, CDR1 is DFQATT and CDR2 is SNEGSKA (reference sequence). Trimming cost V 6 bases and J 5 bases, with 22 bases left between them. The CDR3 nucleotides are TGCAGTGCACAGCTCACGGGTTCTGGCGGGTATGGCTACACCTTC. It yields the protein CSAQLTGSGGYGYTF.

This chain connects TRBV7-3 to TRBJ2-4, with TRBD1 identical over 10 bases. Per the germline V gene, CDR1 is SGHTA and CDR2 is FQGTGA. The length of the CDR3 is 14 residues. The V and J ends lost 5 bases and 4 bases, in that order; junction bases with no gene match: 2. The CDR3 region is CASSPDRGKNIQYF. The DNA of the CDR3 is TGTGCCAGCAGCCCGGACAGGGGGAAAAACATTCAGTACTTC.

This clonotype has at least ten counts. CDR3 nucleotide sequence: TGCGCCAGCAGCTTTTCCTTTAATGAAAAACTGTTTTTT. Translation: CASSFSFNEKLFF. The chain links TRBV5-1 to TRBJ1-4; D ambiguous. Germline V gene data show CDR1 as SGHRS and CDR2 as YFSETQ. V shed 2 bases and J shed 4 bases, with 6 bases lying between them. This CDR3 has 13 amino acids.

In its sample, this clonotype was seen a few times. V gene TRBV28 combines with J gene TRBJ2-7; the D is unclear. The CDR3 covers 18 residues. V was cut by 2 bases and J by 3 bases, with 23 bases left in between. Germline-derived CDR1 and CDR2 are MDHEN and SYDVKM. CDR3 DNA: TGTGCCAGCAGTTTAGACGGTGGGTTTGAGGCAGCCTACTACGAGCAGTACTTC. As protein: CASSLDGGFEAAYYEQYF. Complete variable domain (other parts from reference TRBV28 and TRBJ2-7): DVKVTQSSRYLVKRTGEKVFLECVQDMDHENMFWYRQDPGLGLRLIYFSYDVKMKEKGDIPEGYSVSREKKERFSLILESASTNQTSMYLCASSLDGGFEAAYYEQYFGPGTRLTVT.

This clonotype was recorded many times. CDR3 DNA: TGCGCCAGCAGCCCGGGACAGTGGCAAGAGACCCAGTACTTC. Its protein is CASSPGQWQETQYF. This chain links TRBV5-1 with TRBJ2-5; TRBD1 matches 7 bases. Germline lookup yields CDR1 SGHRS and CDR2 YFSETQ. Trimming at V came to 4 bases and at J to 2 bases, leaving 5 bases not matched to a gene. This CDR3 contains 14 residues.

Many counts were recorded for this clonotype. The chain couples TRBV30 to TRBJ1-5, with 7 bases aligning to TRBD1. From germline, CDR1 is GTSNPN and CDR2 SVGIG (reference sequence). Losses at the gene ends were 1 base for V and 4 bases for J; bases not matched to a gene: 1. This CDR3 has 13 residues. The CDR3 coding sequence is TGTGCCTGGAGTGGACAGGGAAATCAGCCCCAGCATTTT. It codes for CAWSGQGNQPQHF.

This clonotype was seen ten or more times. The chain employs TRBV7-9 and TRBJ2-7, with D tentatively TRBD2 (5 bases). CDR1 SEHNR and CDR2 FQNEAQ come from the germline V gene (reference sequence). The CDR3 has 14 amino acids. V shed 5 bases and J shed 0 bases, with 11 bases lying between them. The CDR3 nucleotides read TGTGCCAGCAGCGACACCGGGGTCTCCTACGAGCAGTACTTC. Amino acids: CASSDTGVSYEQYF.

This clonotype was observed a handful of times. The chain uses TRBV4-2 and TRBJ2-1, with 10 bases aligning to TRBD2. Looked up from germline, CDR1 is LGHNA and CDR2 is YNFKEQ. V gave up 2 bases and J gave up 2 bases; unmatched junction bases: 6. This CDR3 is 17 amino acids long. DNA of the CDR3: TGTGCCAGCAGCCAACCCCTAGCGGGGGACACCTACAATGAGCAGTTCTTC. Its protein is CASSQPLAGDTYNEQFF.

The J gene is TRBJ1-6, the V gene TRBV18; D ambiguous. The CDR3 covers 16 residues. Trimming took off 2 bases at V and 6 bases at J, with 14 bases between the two ends. Germline CDR1 and CDR2: KGHSH and LQKENI. Written as DNA, the CDR3 is TGTGCCAGCTCACCAAACACGCCGGGTACTAATTCACCCCTCCACTTT. Residues: CASSPNTPGTNSPLHF.

The chain uses TRBV5-1 and TRBJ2-1; D might be TRBD1 (6 bases). There are 15 residues in the CDR3. Trimming pared 2 bases from V and 10 bases from J, leaving 19 bases between. The V gene's germline CDR1 is SGHRS and CDR2 YFSETQ. CDR3 residues: CASSFGWGQVSEQFF. The DNA for the CDR3 is TGCGCCAGCAGCTTTGGCTGGGGGCAAGTGTCCGAGCAGTTCTTC.

The gene calls are TRBV21-1 and TRBJ2-5; TRBD2, the D gene given by the table, was not confirmed from the DNA. TRBV21-1 is reported as a pseudogene. The CDR3 is 14 residues long. The CDR3 loop is CASWWAREKETQYF. CDR3 bases: TGTGCCAGCTGGTGGGCTAGAGAAAAAGAGACCCAGTACTTC.

This clonotype was detected many times. V and J are TRBV6-5 and TRBJ1-2; 7 bases are shared with TRBD1. V dropped 2 bases and J dropped 8; count of bases not matched to a gene: 5. The CDR3 contains 13 residues. Germline V gene sequence: CDR1 MNHEY, CDR2 SVGAGI. The CDR3 nucleotides are TGTGCCAGCAGTTACCGGACAGGCGGAGGCTACACCTTC. Translation gives CASSYRTGGGYTF.

This clonotype was recorded at least ten times. This chain uses TRBV10-3 with TRBJ2-7; 11 bases match TRBD1. Per germline, CDR1 ENHRY and CDR2 SYGVKD. After removal of 6 bases from V and 0 bases from J, the junction contained 4 bases not matched to a gene. The CDR3 is made up of 15 amino acids. CDR3 residues: CAISPGQGASYEQYF. CDR3 bases: TGTGCCATCAGCCCCGGACAGGGGGCCTCCTACGAGCAGTACTTC.

The V and J genes are TRBV19 and TRBJ2-2; 14 nucleotides match TRBD2. Germline lookup yields CDR1 LNHDA and CDR2 SQIVND (reference sequence). The CDR3 is 18 residues long. Trimming took 7 bases from V and 0 from J; bases not matched to a gene: 7. The CDR3 DNA reads as TGTGCCAGTATAGGGACTAGCGGGGGCCGTTCGAACACCGGGGAGCTGTTTTTT. This codes for CASIGTSGGRSNTGELFF.

The rearrangement links TRBV9 to TRBJ2-1, with 10 bases lining up with TRBD2. This CDR3 is built from 18 residues. The V gene end was trimmed by 0 bases and the J gene end by 5 bases; junction bases not matched to a gene: 11. Germline CDR1 SGDLS, CDR2 YYNGEE. Here the CDR3 reads CASSVAVAGGYGNNEQFF. Here the CDR3 DNA reads TGTGCCAGCAGCGTAGCGGTAGCGGGAGGATATGGGAACAATGAGCAGTTCTTC.

This clonotype was recorded at least ten times. This chain uses TRBV12-3 or TRBV12-4 with TRBJ2-2; possibly TRBD1 for D (6 bases). V shed 6 bases and J shed 1 base, with 12 bases lying between them. This CDR3 is built from 15 residues. CDR3 residues: CASRPTGKNTGELFF. Written as DNA, the CDR3 is TGTGCCAGCAGGCCAACAGGGAAGAACACCGGGGAGCTGTTTTTT.

This clonotype was detected ten times or more. This chain links TRBV12-3 or TRBV12-4 with TRBJ1-1; TRBD1 might be the D (5 bases). The length of the CDR3 is 16 residues. V was shortened by 4 bases and J by 3 bases, with 18 bases between the two germline ends. Here the CDR3 reads CASSSGPSRGDTEAFF. Here the CDR3 DNA reads TGTGCCAGCAGTTCCGGGCCCTCCCGGGGGGACACTGAAGCTTTCTTT.

This clonotype was detected only a few times. The J gene is TRBJ2-2, the V gene TRBV5-1; possible D gene TRBD1, 6 bases. Trimming left V 5 bases short and J 1 base short, with 12 bases between. This CDR3 contains 15 residues. Per the germline V gene, CDR1 is SGHRS and CDR2 is YFSETQ. CDR3 amino acids: CASRDWGRNTGELFF. In nucleotides, the CDR3 is TGCGCCAGCAGAGATTGGGGGCGGAACACCGGGGAGCTGTTTTTT. Drawing the rest from reference TRBV5-1 and TRBJ2-2, the complete variable domain is KAGVTQTPRYLIKTRGQQVTLSCSPISGHRSVSWYQQTPGQGLQFLFEYFSETQRNKGNFPGRFSGRQFSNSRSEMNVSTLELGDSALYLCASRDWGRNTGELFFGEGSRLTVL.

This clonotype counts as medium-sized. V and J are TRBV5-1 and TRBJ2-3; no reliable D call. This CDR3 spans 16 amino acids. Germline V CDR1 and CDR2: SGHRS, YFSETQ. V was pared by 0 bases and J by 0 bases, with 11 bases between. CDR3 residues: CASSLAAATSTDTQYF. CDR3 nucleotide sequence: TGCGCCAGCAGCTTGGCTGCAGCCACTAGCACAGATACGCAGTATTTT.

In this sample, this clonotype turned up many times. The rearrangement uses TRBV3-1 and TRBJ1-1; D unclear. Trimming stripped 1 base from V and 6 bases from J, with 9 bases between. Germline CDR1 is LGHDT and CDR2 is YNNKEL (reference sequence). The length of the CDR3 is 13 residues. CDR3 nucleotide sequence: TGTGCCAGCAGCCAAGGGTCAGCCCCTGAAGCTTTCTTT. Protein: CASSQGSAPEAFF.

In this sample, this clonotype turned up many times. The chain joins TRBV24-1 to TRBJ2-1; 11 bases are shared with TRBD2. The J segment lost 0 bases and the V segment lost 9 bases, leaving 6 bases of the junction unmatched. Per the germline V gene, CDR1 is KGHDR and CDR2 is SFDVKD. This CDR3 has 16 residues. The CDR3 reads CATGTSGLSSYNEQFF. The CDR3, as DNA: TGTGCCACCGGGACTAGCGGCCTTAGCTCCTACAATGAGCAGTTCTTC.

This clonotype was detected ten times or more. The chain combines TRBV12-3 or TRBV12-4 with TRBJ1-2; no firm D call. This CDR3 is built from 13 residues. V shed 7 bases and J shed 8 bases, with 17 bases lying between them. The DNA for the CDR3 is TGTGCCAGCAACCCGGGCGGACTGGGCGGCTACACCTTC. Protein sequence: CASNPGGLGGYTF.

The J gene is TRBJ2-1, the V gene TRBV24-1; TRBD2 might be the D (6 bases). This CDR3 spans 14 amino acids. V was trimmed by 5 bases and J by 6 bases, leaving 13 bases between them. From germline, CDR1 is KGHDR and CDR2 SFDVKD. This CDR3 reads CATSVSGGPNEQFF. CDR3 DNA: TGTGCCACCAGTGTAAGTGGAGGGCCCAATGAGCAGTTCTTC.

This clonotype has ten or more counts. The chain carries TRBV29-1 and TRBJ1-1; unclear D gene. Trimming removed 5 bases from V and 0 bases from J, with 4 bases in between. Germline V lookup: CDR1 SQVTM, CDR2 ANQGSEA. CDR3 length: 11 amino acids. The DNA of the CDR3 is TGCAGCGTTTTACTGAACACTGAAGCTTTCTTT. Its protein product is CSVLLNTEAFF.

This clonotype came up many times. The chain recombines TRBV6-5 with TRBJ2-7; perhaps TRBD1 as D (5 bases). Looked up from germline, CDR1 is MNHEY and CDR2 is SVGAGI. V shed 5 bases and J shed 1 base, with 9 bases lying between them. This CDR3 has 13 amino acids. CDR3 amino acids: CASSRQNSYEQYF. Here the CDR3 DNA reads TGTGCCAGCAGTCGACAGAATTCCTACGAGCAGTACTTC.

This clonotype has ten or more counts. The chain has TRBV12-3 or TRBV12-4 and TRBJ2-7; the match to TRBD2 covers 13 bases. This CDR3 has 17 amino acids. J was trimmed by 3 bases and V by 1 base; bases with no gene match: 6. In nucleotides, the CDR3 is TGTGCCAGCAGTTTAGGGACTAGCGGGAGTGGAGACTACGAGCAGTACTTC. Protein: CASSLGTSGSGDYEQYF.